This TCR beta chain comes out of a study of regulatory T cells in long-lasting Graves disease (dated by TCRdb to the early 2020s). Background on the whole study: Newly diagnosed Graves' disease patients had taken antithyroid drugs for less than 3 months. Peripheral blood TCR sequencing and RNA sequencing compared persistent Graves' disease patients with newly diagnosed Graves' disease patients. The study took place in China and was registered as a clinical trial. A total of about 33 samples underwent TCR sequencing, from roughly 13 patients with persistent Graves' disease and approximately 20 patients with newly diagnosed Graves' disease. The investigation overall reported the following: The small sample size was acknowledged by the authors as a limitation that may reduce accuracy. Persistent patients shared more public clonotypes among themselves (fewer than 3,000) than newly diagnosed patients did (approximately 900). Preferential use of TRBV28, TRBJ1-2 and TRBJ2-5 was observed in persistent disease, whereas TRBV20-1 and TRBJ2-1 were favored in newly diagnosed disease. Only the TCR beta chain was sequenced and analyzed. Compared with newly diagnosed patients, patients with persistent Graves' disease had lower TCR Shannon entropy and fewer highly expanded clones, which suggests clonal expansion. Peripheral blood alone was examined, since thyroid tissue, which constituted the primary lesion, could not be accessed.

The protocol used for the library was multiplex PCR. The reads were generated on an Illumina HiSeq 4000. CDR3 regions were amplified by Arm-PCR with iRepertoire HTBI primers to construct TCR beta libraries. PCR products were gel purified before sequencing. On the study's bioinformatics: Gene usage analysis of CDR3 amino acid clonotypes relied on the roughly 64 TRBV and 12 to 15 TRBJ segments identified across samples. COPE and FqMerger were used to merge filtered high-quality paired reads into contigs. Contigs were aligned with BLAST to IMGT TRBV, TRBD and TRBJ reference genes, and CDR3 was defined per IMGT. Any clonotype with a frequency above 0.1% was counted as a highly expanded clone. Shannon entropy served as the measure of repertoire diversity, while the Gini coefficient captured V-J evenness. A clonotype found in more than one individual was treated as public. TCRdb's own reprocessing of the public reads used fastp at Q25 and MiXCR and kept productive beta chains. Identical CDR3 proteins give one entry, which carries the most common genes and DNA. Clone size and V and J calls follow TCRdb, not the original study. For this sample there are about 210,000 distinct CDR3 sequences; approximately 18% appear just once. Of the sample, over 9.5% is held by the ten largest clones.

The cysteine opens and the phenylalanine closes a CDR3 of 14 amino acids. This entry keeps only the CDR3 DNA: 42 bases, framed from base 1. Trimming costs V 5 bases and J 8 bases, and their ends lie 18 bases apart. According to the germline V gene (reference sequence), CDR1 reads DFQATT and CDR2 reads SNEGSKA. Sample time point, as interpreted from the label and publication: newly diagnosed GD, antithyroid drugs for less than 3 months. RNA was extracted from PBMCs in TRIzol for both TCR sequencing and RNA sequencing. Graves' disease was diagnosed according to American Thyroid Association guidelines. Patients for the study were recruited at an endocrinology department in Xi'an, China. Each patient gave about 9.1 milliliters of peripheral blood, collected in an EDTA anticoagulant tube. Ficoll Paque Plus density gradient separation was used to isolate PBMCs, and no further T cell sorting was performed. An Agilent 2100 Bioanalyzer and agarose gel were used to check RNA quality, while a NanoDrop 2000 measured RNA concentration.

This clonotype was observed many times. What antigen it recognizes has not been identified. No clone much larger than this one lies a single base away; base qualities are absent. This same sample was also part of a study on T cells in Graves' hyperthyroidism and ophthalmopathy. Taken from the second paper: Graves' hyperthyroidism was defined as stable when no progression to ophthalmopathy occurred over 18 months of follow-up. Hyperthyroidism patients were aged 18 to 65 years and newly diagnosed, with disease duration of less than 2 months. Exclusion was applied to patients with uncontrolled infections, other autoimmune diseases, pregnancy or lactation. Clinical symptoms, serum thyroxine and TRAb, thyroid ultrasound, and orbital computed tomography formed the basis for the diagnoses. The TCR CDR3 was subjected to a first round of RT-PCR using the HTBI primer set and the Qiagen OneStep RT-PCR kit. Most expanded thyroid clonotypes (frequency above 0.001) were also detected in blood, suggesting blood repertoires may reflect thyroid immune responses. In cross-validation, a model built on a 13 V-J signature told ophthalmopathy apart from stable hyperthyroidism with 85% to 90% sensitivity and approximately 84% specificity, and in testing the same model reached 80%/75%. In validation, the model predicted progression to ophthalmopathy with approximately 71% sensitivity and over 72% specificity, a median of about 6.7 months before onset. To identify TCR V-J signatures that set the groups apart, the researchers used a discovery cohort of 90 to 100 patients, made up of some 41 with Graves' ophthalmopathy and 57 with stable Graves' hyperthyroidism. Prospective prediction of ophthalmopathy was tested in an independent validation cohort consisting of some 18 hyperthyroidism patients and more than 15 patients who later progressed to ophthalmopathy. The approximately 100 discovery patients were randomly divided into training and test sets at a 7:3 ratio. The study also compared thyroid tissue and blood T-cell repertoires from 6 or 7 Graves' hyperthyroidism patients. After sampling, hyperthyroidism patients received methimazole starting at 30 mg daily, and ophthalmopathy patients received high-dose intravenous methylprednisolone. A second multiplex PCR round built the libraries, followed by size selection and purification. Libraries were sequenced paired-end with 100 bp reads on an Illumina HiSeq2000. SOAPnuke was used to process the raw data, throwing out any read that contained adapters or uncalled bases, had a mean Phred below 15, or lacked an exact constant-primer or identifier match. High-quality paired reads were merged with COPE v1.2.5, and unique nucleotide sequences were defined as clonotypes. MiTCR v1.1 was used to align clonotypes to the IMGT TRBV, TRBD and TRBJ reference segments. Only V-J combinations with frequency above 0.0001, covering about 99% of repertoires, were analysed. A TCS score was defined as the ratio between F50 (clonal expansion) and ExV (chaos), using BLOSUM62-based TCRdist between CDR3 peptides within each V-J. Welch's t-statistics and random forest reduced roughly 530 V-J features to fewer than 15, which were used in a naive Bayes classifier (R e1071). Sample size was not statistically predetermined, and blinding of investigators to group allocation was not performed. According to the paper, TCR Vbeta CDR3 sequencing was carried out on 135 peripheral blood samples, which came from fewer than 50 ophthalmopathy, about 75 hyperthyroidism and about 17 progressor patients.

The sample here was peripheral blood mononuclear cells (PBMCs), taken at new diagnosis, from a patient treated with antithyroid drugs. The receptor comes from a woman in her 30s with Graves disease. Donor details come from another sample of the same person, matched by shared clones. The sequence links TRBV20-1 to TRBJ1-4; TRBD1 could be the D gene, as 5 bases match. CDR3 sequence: CSAFSGLLREKLFF. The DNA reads TGCAGTGCTTTCTCGGGACTCCTGAGGGAAAAACTGTTTTTT.